Below, 21 T cell receptor beta chains from the same sample are listed, as sequenced in a study of cytomegalovirus exposure and HLA in healthy donors listed by TCRdb under 2017. Receptor amplification or capture employed the immunoSEQ multiplex PCR assay. For the multiplex PCR, a mixture combining 60 forward primers for TCR Vbeta segments and 13 reverse primers for TCR Jbeta segments was used. TCRdb holds this immuneACCESS table with in-frame rearrangements only. Some clones are missing; in checked studies, unresolved V genes explain under half, and the rest has no known cause. A total of roughly 220,000 clones appear in this sample, approximately 68% of them only once. 1.5% to 2% of the sample comes from the top ten. Sample: PBMCs. Every receptor here comes from a woman between 25 and 40 years old in good health and CMV-seronegative.

In its sample, this clone was seen a few times. This chain uses TRBV10-1 with TRBJ2-5; D gene unclear. Matching the DNA end better, TRBJ2-7 makes the J call doubtful. Germline V gene sequence: CDR1 WNHNN, CDR2 SYGVQD (reference sequence). The CDR3 runs 14 residues. CDR3 amino acids: CASSEEESSYEQYF. The CDR3 DNA follows: TGCGCCAGCAGTGAGGAGGAGAGCTCCTACGAGCAGTACTTC.

A note on this clone: A read error likely explains this, since a far larger clone differs by one base. The rearrangement links TRBV2 to TRBJ2-5; 7 bases agree with TRBD2. The CDR3 totals 14 residues. The V segment lost 4 bases and the J segment 3 bases; nucleotides outside the gene matches: 5. The germline V gene has CDR1 SNHLY and CDR2 FYNNEI. CDR3 amino acids: CASSAGGCEETQYF. The CDR3 bases are TGTGCCAGCAGTGCCGGGGGGTGCGAAGAGACCCAGTACTTC.

The rearrangement uses TRBV2 and TRBJ1-3; D not certain. The V gene's germline CDR1 is SNHLY and CDR2 FYNNEI. V lost 3 bases, J lost 0 bases, and 6 bases lay in between. The CDR3 contains 14 residues. This chain's CDR3 is CASSDPSSGNTIYF. For the CDR3, the DNA is TGTGCCAGCAGTGATCCGAGCTCTGGAAACACCATATATTTT.

The J gene is TRBJ2-5, the V gene TRBV7-9; a possible D gene is TRBD2 (7 bases). V lost 4 bases and J 4 bases, leaving 22 bases between the germline ends. The CDR3 extends over 17 amino acids. Germline V CDR1 and CDR2: SEHNR, FQNEAQ (reference sequence). Here the CDR3 DNA reads TGTGCCAGCAGCTGGATAGGGGGGGGGCTTGGTCGAGAGACCCAGTACTTC. This codes for CASSWIGGGLGRETQYF.

The DNA for the CDR3 is TGTGCCAGCTCACTTGAGACAGATGGCAATGAGCAGTTCTTC. Translated: CASSLETDGNEQFF. The chain carries TRBV18 and TRBJ2-1; tentative D call: TRBD1 (5 bases). CDR1 KGHSH and CDR2 LQKENI come from the germline V gene. V was clipped by 4 bases and J by 6 bases, with 13 bases between them. The CDR3 contains 14 residues.

This clone was seen only a few times. The chain has TRBV9 and TRBJ2-5; maybe TRBD1 (5 bases). The V and J ends lost 4 bases and 2 bases respectively, with 12 bases between them. Per germline, CDR1 SGDLS and CDR2 YYNGEE. This CDR3 contains 14 residues. CDR3 amino acids: CASSIGHFQETQYF. DNA of the CDR3: TGTGCCAGCAGCATTGGACACTTTCAAGAGACCCAGTACTTC.

The chain links TRBV6-5 to TRBJ2-5; unclear D gene. Germline V gene sequence: CDR1 MNHEY, CDR2 SVGAGI. This CDR3 contains 13 residues. The V end lost 0 bases, the J end lost 5 bases, and 7 bases lay between the germline ends. The DNA for the CDR3 is TGTGCCAGCAGTTACTCCACGAGGGAGACCCAGTACTTC. Translation gives CASSYSTRETQYF.

In this sample, this clone turned up a few times. This chain's CDR3 is CASSPPDKGAYEQYF. As DNA, the CDR3 is TGTGCCAGCTCACCCCCGGACAAGGGGGCCTACGAGCAGTACTTC. The chain joins TRBV18 to TRBJ2-7; TRBD1 might be the D (6 bases). CDR3 length equals 15 residues. Trimming left V 3 bases short and J 2 bases short, with 14 bases between. Looked up from germline, CDR1 is KGHSH and CDR2 is LQKENI.

The chain carries TRBV30 and TRBJ1-1; D is perhaps TRBD1 (6 bases). The CDR3 totals 14 residues. CDR1 is GTSNPN and CDR2 is SVGIG in the germline V gene (reference sequence). V was cut by 2 bases and J by 0 bases, with 10 bases left in between. CDR3 sequence: CAWSLDSMNTEAFF. For the CDR3, the DNA is TGTGCCTGGAGTCTGGACAGCATGAACACTGAAGCTTTCTTT.

About this clone itself: One end of the junction does not line up with germline, which may come from a read error. V gene TRBV7-7 combines with J gene TRBJ2-5, with D perhaps matching TRBD1 (6 bases). The CDR3 extends over 14 amino acids. Germline V gene data show CDR1 as SSHAT and CDR2 as FNYEAQ (reference sequence). CDR3 nucleotides: TGTGCTAGCAGCCAGGGACACCACCAAGAGACCCAGTACTTC. It codes for CASSQGHHQETQYF.

V gene TRBV20-1 combines with J gene TRBJ1-2, with 8 bases aligning to TRBD1. The CDR3 runs 11 residues. Germline trimming cut 6 bases from V and 7 bases from J; bases unmatched to any gene: 4. Germline V gives CDR1 DFQATT, CDR2 SNEGSKA (reference sequence). The CDR3 sequence is CSARTGPGYTF. For the CDR3, the DNA is TGCAGTGCCCGGACAGGGCCTGGCTACACCTTC.

CDR3 DNA sequence: TGCGCCAGCACCTTTCGCCGACAGGGAAGAACTGAAGCTTTCTTT. It codes for CASTFRRQGRTEAFF. The V call is TRBV5-1, the J call TRBJ1-1; 7 nucleotides agree with TRBD1. The junction had 13 bases not matched to a gene; V was cut back by 6 bases and J by 5 bases. Per the germline V gene, CDR1 is SGHRS and CDR2 is YFSETQ. The CDR3 length is 15 residues.

This clone was observed a few times. Other DNA sequences within the sample encode an identical CDR3. The rearrangement joins TRBV30 to TRBJ1-1; 7 bases are a match to TRBD1. CDR1 and CDR2 (germline): GTSNPN, SVGIG (reference sequence). The CDR3 runs to 12 residues. Trimming removed 5 bases from V and 5 bases from J; junction bases left unmatched: 5. The DNA for the CDR3 is TGTGCCTGGGGGCAGGGGGGAACTGAAGCTTTCTTT. Translating it yields CAWGQGGTEAFF.

The chain joins TRBV11-3 to TRBJ2-3; tentatively, D is TRBD2 (5 bases). The V end lost 5 bases, the J end lost 2 bases, and 14 bases lay between the germline ends. Germline CDR1 is SGHNT and CDR2 is YENEEA. CDR3 length equals 15 residues. Written as DNA, the CDR3 is TGTGCCAGCAGCCTGGCGGGCTCAATCACAGATACGCAGTATTTT. Translation: CASSLAGSITDTQYF.

The chain couples TRBV15 to TRBJ2-5, with 9 bases fitting TRBD2. The CDR3 sequence is 15 residues long. The ends lost 0 bases at V and 5 bases at J; junction bases unmatched: 4. Germline values: CDR1 LNHNV, CDR2 YYDKDF (reference sequence). As DNA, the CDR3 is TGTGCCACCAGCAGAGATCGTAGCGGGGGTGAGACCCAGTACTTC. This sequence encodes CATSRDRSGGETQYF.

CDR3 nucleotide sequence: TGCGCCAGCAGCTGGGGACAGTCGAACACTGAAGCTTTCTTT. Encoded protein: CASSWGQSNTEAFF. This rearrangement joins TRBV5-1 to TRBJ1-1, with 7 nucleotides matching TRBD1. The CDR3 contains 14 residues. The germline CDR1 and CDR2 sequences are SGHRS and YFSETQ. The J segment lost 1 base and the V segment lost 3 bases, leaving 3 bases of the junction unmatched.

This clone turned up a few times. The gene calls are TRBV6-1 and TRBJ1-1; no clear D gene. Germline assignment: CDR1 MNHNS and CDR2 SASEGT. The CDR3 sequence is 13 residues long. Deletions cut 3 bases from V and 3 bases from J, with 8 bases between. As DNA, the CDR3 is TGTGCCAGCAGTGATCGGAGGTACACTGAAGCTTTCTTT. Encoded protein: CASSDRRYTEAFF.

V is TRBV21-1 and J is TRBJ2-7; the table's D call of TRBD2 was not tested on the DNA. TRBV21-1 represents a pseudogene. The CDR3 has 16 residues. CDR3 nucleotides: TGTGCCAGCAGCTCTGGACTAGCGGGGGGCGTGGACGAGCAGTACTTC. Protein sequence: CASSSGLAGGVDEQYF.

V gene TRBV6-5 combines with J gene TRBJ1-1, with D tentatively TRBD1 (6 bases). V was cut by 6 bases and J by 5 bases, with 7 bases left in between. The CDR3 has 11 residues. Germline V CDR1 and CDR2: MNHEY, SVGAGI. The CDR3 protein is CASRRGTEAFF. CDR3 sequence (DNA): TGTGCCAGCAGAAGGGGGACTGAAGCTTTCTTT.

This clone was counted only a few times. An end of the junction differs from the germline gene, which may be a read error. This rearrangement joins TRBV5-1 to TRBJ2-5, with 15 bases matching TRBD2. Germline V gene sequence: CDR1 SGHRS, CDR2 YFSETQ. The CDR3 extends over 18 amino acids. The CDR3 DNA sequence: TGCGCCAGCAGTTTGGGACTAGCGGGAGGCCCCTACCAAGAGACCCAGTACTTC. Protein: CASSLGLAGGPYQETQYF.

V gene TRBV11-2 combines with J gene TRBJ2-3; TRBD1 is a possible D gene (5 bases). The ends were cut back, 4 bases at V and 0 bases at J, with 23 bases in the middle. Germline V gives CDR1 SGHAT, CDR2 FQNNGV. The CDR3 runs to 19 residues. The CDR3 is CASSYLSTQGSASTDTQYF. CDR3 coding DNA: TGTGCCAGCAGCTATTTATCCACCCAGGGTTCAGCTAGCACAGATACGCAGTATTTT.